These 17 T cell receptor beta chains originate from one sample sequenced in a study of blood T cells in healthy people across ages (dated by TCRdb to between 2015 and 2017). The library was built by means of 5' RACE. The sequencer was an Illumina HiSeq 2500. The second PCR ran for roughly 6 to 11 cycles and used a J-beta primer mix along with a sample-barcoded 5' primer. The public reads were reanalyzed by TCRdb: fastp trimming at Q25, MiXCR alignment, in-frame beta chains only. One record per CDR3 amino acid sequence lists the most common genes and DNA. The sample contains approximately 1,000,000 distinct CDR3 sequences, roughly two fifths of them found a single time. 10% to 15% of the sample rests with the top ten. The sequencing sample was made of blood. All receptors derive from a man between 18 and 35 years old in good health.

This clonotype was seen a few times. This chain links TRBV28 with TRBJ2-5; TRBD1 matches 7 bases. There are 13 residues in the CDR3. CDR1 MDHEN and CDR2 SYDVKM come from the germline V gene. V lost 11 bases, J lost 7 bases, and 13 bases stayed unmatched. CDR3 in amino acids: CAFRDSAMATQYF. As DNA, the CDR3 is TGTGCCTTCCGGGACAGTGCGATGGCGACCCAGTACTTC.

This clonotype has just a few counts. The V gene is TRBV27, the J gene TRBJ1-2, with 8 positions matching TRBD1. Per the germline V gene, CDR1 is MNHEY and CDR2 is SMNVEV (reference sequence). This CDR3 comprises 14 residues. V lost 4 bases to trimming and J lost 8 bases; unmatched junction nucleotides: 9. The CDR3 protein is CASSSDAGGWGYTF. The CDR3 DNA is TGTGCCAGCAGTTCTGATGCAGGGGGCTGGGGCTACACCTTC.

The chain links TRBV20-1 to TRBJ2-1; possibly TRBD1 for D (6 bases). The J call could be wrong; TRBJ2-7 is a better fit for the DNA end. The CDR3 sequence is 14 residues long. Germline values: CDR1 DFQATT, CDR2 SNEGSKA (reference sequence). The CDR3 coding sequence is TGCAGTGCTAGAACCCCGACAGGATACAATGAGCAGTACTTC. This gives the protein CSARTPTGYNEQYF.

The chain joins TRBV5-1 to TRBJ2-1; D remains ambiguous. The CDR3 is 13 amino acids. The germline V and J ends were trimmed by 4 bases and 8 bases, with 13 bases remaining between them. CDR1 is SGHRS, CDR2 YFSETQ, per germline. CDR3 in amino acids: CASSRMWEDEQFF. CDR3 sequence (DNA): TGCGCCAGCAGCCGAATGTGGGAAGATGAGCAGTTCTTC.

The chain is built from TRBV6-2 or TRBV6-3 and TRBJ2-1; tentatively, D is TRBD2 (6 bases). Looked up from germline, CDR1 is MNHEY and CDR2 is SVGEGT. CDR3 length: 14 residues. V shed 7 bases and J shed 9 bases, with 19 bases lying between them. For the CDR3, the DNA is TGTGCCAGCAACACTCTCGGGGGACGGGGTGAGCAGTTCTTC. This encodes CASNTLGGRGEQFF.

J is TRBJ2-3 and V is TRBV30, with TRBD1 identical over 8 bases. Trimming cost V 5 bases and J 3 bases; bases outside gene matches: 1. This CDR3 comprises 12 residues. The germline CDR1 and CDR2 sequences are GTSNPN and SVGIG (reference sequence). CDR3 residues: CAWGQGTDTQYF. DNA for the CDR3: TGTGCCTGGGGACAGGGTACAGATACGCAGTATTTT.

This clonotype was counted a single time. The V gene is TRBV7-9, the J gene TRBJ2-7; D is uncertain. Germline V CDR1 and CDR2: SEHNR, FQNEAQ (reference sequence). Between the trimmed V and J ends, which lost 1 base and 7 bases, there was a span of 17 bases. This CDR3 spans 15 amino acids. The CDR3 loop is CASSLGARPYNEQYF. CDR3 coding DNA: TGTGCCAGCAGCTTAGGGGCGCGGCCCTACAATGAGCAGTACTTC. Full variable domain (outside the CDR3, taken from reference TRBV7-9 and TRBJ2-7): DTGVSQNPRHKITKRGQNVTFRCDPISEHNRLYWYRQTLGQGPEFLTYFQNEAQLEKSRLLSDRFSAERPKGSFSTLEIQRTEQGDSAMYLCASSLGARPYNEQYFGPGTRLTVT.

The gene calls are TRBV7-8 and TRBJ2-1; D is unresolved. The CDR3 is made up of 14 amino acids. Germline values: CDR1 SGHVS, CDR2 FQNEAQ. The V and J ends lost 3 bases and 7 bases respectively, with 13 bases between them. CDR3 loop: CASSFRSQVNEQFF. The CDR3 DNA is TGTGCCAGCAGCTTCCGCAGCCAAGTAAATGAGCAGTTCTTC.

This clonotype occurred once. This chain uses TRBV25-1 with TRBJ2-1; D not resolved. Germline CDR1 and CDR2: MGHDK and SYGVNS. V was cut by 1 base and J by 10 bases, with 17 bases left in between. The CDR3 is 15 amino acids. The CDR3 nucleotides are TGTGCCAGCAGTGAATTAGGCGAGGCCCGGCGCGAGCAGTTCTTC. Encoded protein: CASSELGEARREQFF. Full variable domain (outside the CDR3, taken from reference TRBV25-1 and TRBJ2-1): EADIYQTPRYLVIGTGKKITLECSQTMGHDKMYWYQQDPGMELHLIHYSYGVNSTEKGDLSSESTVSRIRTEHFPLTLESARPSHTSQYLCASSELGEARREQFFGPGTRLTVL.

The chain employs TRBV27 and TRBJ2-7; possible D gene TRBD2, 5 bases. Germline-derived CDR1 and CDR2 are MNHEY and SMNVEV (reference sequence). CDR3 length: 14 residues. The V gene lost 0 bases and the J gene lost 5 bases, with 11 bases spanning the gap. The CDR3 DNA follows: TGTGCCAGCAGTTTATCACGAGGGTCTCACGAGCAGTACTTC. Amino acids: CASSLSRGSHEQYF.

This clonotype was seen a handful of times. This CDR3 reads CAINAIEKLFF. The CDR3 DNA is TGTGCCATCAACGCCATCGAAAAACTGTTTTTT. J is TRBJ1-4 and V is TRBV10-3; D ambiguous. The CDR3 totals 11 residues. Germline-derived CDR1 and CDR2 are ENHRY and SYGVKD. V was cut by 7 bases and J by 8 bases, with 8 bases left in between.

This clonotype was counted between two and nine times. The gene calls are TRBV4-3 and TRBJ1-6; perhaps TRBD1 as D (6 bases). CDR3 size: 16 residues. CDR1 LGHNA and CDR2 YSLEER come from the germline V gene. Trimming stripped 4 bases from V and 0 bases from J, with 10 bases between. The CDR3: CASSRTVDSYNSPLHF. CDR3 sequence (DNA): TGCGCCAGCAGCCGGACAGTTGACTCCTATAATTCACCCCTCCACTTT.

This sequence joins TRBV4-3 and TRBJ1-1, with D maybe TRBD1 (5 bases). The CDR3 totals 13 residues. CDR1 LGHNA and CDR2 YSLEER come from the germline V gene. V dropped 0 bases and J dropped 7 bases, with 9 bases sitting between them. The CDR3 is CASSQDVGGEAFF. The CDR3 DNA reads as TGCGCCAGCAGCCAAGATGTCGGGGGTGAAGCTTTCTTT.

This clonotype was observed once. A much larger clone sits a single nucleotide away, making a read error possible. The DNA of the CDR3 is TGTGCCAGCAGCGTAGGCTTCTACAATGAGCAGTACTTC. Encoded protein: CASSVGFYNEQYF. The chain employs TRBV14 and TRBJ2-1; no reliable D call. The DNA end favors TRBJ2-7, so the J call may be wrong. Germline-derived CDR1 and CDR2 are SGHDN and FVKESK. The CDR3 has 13 residues.

This clonotype was counted at least ten times. The genes are TRBV20-1 and TRBJ2-3; tentatively, D is TRBD2 (6 bases). Looked up from germline, CDR1 is DFQATT and CDR2 is SNEGSKA (reference sequence). The CDR3 runs to 14 residues. The V end lost 0 bases, the J end lost 10 bases, and 17 bases lay between the germline ends. CDR3 nucleotides: TGCAGTGCTAGAGATCCCCCCGGAGGGGAGCCGCAGTATTTT. Its translation: CSARDPPGGEPQYF.

About this clonotype: Relative to the germline gene, one junction end is altered; a read error may explain this. V usage is TRBV7-2 and J usage is TRBJ1-6; 7 nucleotides line up with TRBD1. The CDR3 consists of 18 residues. Germline CDR1 reads SGHTA; CDR2 reads FQGNSA. The CDR3 spells CVSSPRGNTGVKNSPLHF. The CDR3 DNA reads TGTGTCAGCAGCCCCAGAGGGAACACAGGGGTGAAGAATTCACCCCTCCACTTT.

The V and J genes are TRBV5-8 and TRBJ2-1; 7 bases line up with TRBD2. The junction had 7 bases not matched to a gene; V was cut back by 1 base and J by 0 bases. Germline V lookup: CDR1 SGHTS, CDR2 YDEGEE. The CDR3 extends over 17 amino acids. CDR3 sequence reads: CASSLFTRGGSYNEQFF. The CDR3 DNA is TGTGCCAGCAGCTTGTTTACCCGCGGGGGCTCCTACAATGAGCAGTTCTTC.